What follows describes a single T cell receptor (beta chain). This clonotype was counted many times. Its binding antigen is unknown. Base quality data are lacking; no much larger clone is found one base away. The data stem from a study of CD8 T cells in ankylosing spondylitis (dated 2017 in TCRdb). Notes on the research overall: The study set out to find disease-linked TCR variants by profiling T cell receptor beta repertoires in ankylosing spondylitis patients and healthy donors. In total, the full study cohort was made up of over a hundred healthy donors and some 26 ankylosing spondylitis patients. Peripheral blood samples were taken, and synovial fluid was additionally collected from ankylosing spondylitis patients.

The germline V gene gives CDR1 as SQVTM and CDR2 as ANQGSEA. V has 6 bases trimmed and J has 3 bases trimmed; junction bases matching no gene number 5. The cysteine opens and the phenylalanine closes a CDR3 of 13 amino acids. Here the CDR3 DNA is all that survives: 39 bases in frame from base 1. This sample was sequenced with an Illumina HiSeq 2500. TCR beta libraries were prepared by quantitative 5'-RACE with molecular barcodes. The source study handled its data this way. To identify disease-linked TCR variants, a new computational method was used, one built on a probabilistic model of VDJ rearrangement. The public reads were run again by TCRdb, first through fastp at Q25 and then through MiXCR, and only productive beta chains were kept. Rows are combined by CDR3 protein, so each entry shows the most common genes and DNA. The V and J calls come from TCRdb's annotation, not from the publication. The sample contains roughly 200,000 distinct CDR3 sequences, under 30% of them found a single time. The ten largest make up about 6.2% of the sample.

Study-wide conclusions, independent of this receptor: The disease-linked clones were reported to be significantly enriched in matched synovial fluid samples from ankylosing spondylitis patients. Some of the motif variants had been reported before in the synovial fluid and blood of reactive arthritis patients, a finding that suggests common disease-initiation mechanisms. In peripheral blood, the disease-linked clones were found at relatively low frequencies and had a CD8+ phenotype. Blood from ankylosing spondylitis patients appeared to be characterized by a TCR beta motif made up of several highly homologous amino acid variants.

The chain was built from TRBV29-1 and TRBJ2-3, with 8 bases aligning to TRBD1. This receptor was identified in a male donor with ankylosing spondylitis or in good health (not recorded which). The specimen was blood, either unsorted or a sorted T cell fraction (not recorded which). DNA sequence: TGCAGCGTAGGACAGGGCCAGACAGATACGCAGTATTTT. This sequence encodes CSVGQGQTDTQYF.